This T cell receptor beta chain was identified in a study of identical twins. CDR3 length equals 15 residues. Trimming cost V 0 bases and J 7 bases, with 13 bases left between them. TCRdb redid the calling of the 5' RACE reads with MiXCR, one entry per CDR3 protein. The repertoire holds 1.5 million to 2 million distinct CDR3 sequences, with about 32% as singletons. This sequence was found in a newborn girl in good health. The sequenced sample consisted of cord blood. The chain is built from TRBV12-3 or TRBV12-4 and TRBJ2-1; D is unresolved. The chain's CDR3 is CASSLALTGGNEQFF. The CDR3 DNA follows: TGTGCCAGCAGTTTAGCGCTGACGGGTGGGAATGAGCAGTTCTTC.